What follows is one T cell receptor (beta chain) and its context. What it binds is not known. The entry originates in a study of cytomegalovirus exposure and HLA in healthy donors. Every donor was a healthy person donating bone marrow. Study results and limitations: The productive fraction for most TCR beta V segments was about 87% or about 30% in an earlier analysis.

The CDR3 loop spans 12 amino acids. Germline V gene data show CDR1 as SGHDT and CDR2 as YYEEEE. Trimming took 0 bases from V and 8 from J, leaving 8 bases between them. Both 60 Vbeta primers and 13 Jbeta primers went into the PCR. The protocol was immunoSEQ multiplex PCR, while the TCRdb copy is restricted to in-frame clones and leaves out a portion. There are 70,000 to 80,000 clones in the sample; more than 75% occur only once, and over 1.5% lies in the top ten. This receptor was obtained from a man between 18 and 35 years old in good health and CMV-seronegative. The specimen was PBMCs. V gene TRBV5-6 combines with J gene TRBJ1-2; D is uncertain. In DNA form, the CDR3 reads TGTGCCAGCAGCTTGGGCGCCCGGGGCTACACCTTC. Translating it yields CASSLGARGYTF.